The following is a T cell receptor beta chain sequence with its context. Antigen: not known. The data stem from a study of cytomegalovirus exposure and HLA in healthy donors. At the level of the study: An earlier analysis found fewer than 140 million unique TCR beta sequences from approximately 190 million T cells. Study-wide findings and caveats: There was a cluster of highly shared sequence variants that was likely a sequencing artifact. Several of the most significant clusters appeared, in a later analysis, to be linked to common viral pathogens.

The PCR employed 60 Vbeta primers together with 13 Jbeta primers. The data were produced by immunoSEQ multiplex PCR, yet TCRdb's version contains in-frame clones alone and is incomplete. The sample holds roughly 60,000 clones, under 80% seen once. The clonotype comes from a woman in her 30s in good health and CMV-seronegative. Sequences were obtained from PBMCs.

The CDR3 is CAISESSGQGYTF. The CDR3 region has the DNA TGTGCCATCAGTGAGTCGTCAGGGCAAGGCTACACCTTC. The chain is built from TRBV10-3 and TRBJ1-2; tentatively, D is TRBD1 (5 bases). CDR1 and CDR2 (germline): ENHRY, SYGVKD. The germline V and J ends were trimmed by 0 bases and 8 bases, with 10 bases remaining between them. The length of the CDR3 is 13 residues.